This T cell receptor beta chain comes out of a study of CDR3 diversity in severe acne. The length of the CDR3 is 18 residues. V shed 2 bases and J shed 0 bases, with 20 bases lying between them. Germline V CDR1 and CDR2: SGHNT, YENEEA. TCRdb fed the PCR reads into MiXCR, producing one record per CDR3 protein. The sample yields approximately 80,000 distinct CDR3 sequences, 50% to 65% seen once. The chain is built from TRBV11-3 and TRBJ2-7, with a weak D call TRBD2 (6 bases). The sample comprised blood. The receptor was isolated from a male donor in good health, without acne. CDR3 sequence (DNA): TGTGCCAGCAGCTTAAAGTCATGGGGGTGGACTAACTCCTACGAGCAGTACTTC. This encodes CASSLKSWGWTNSYEQYF.